One and the same sample provided the 15 T cell receptor beta chains below, sequenced in a study of chemoradiotherapy in HPV16-positive cancers. The assay was immunoSEQ multiplex PCR, and TCRdb's table has in-frame clones only and misses some. The sample shows 17,000 or so clones, over 90% of them seen only once. Sequencing was performed on blood, taken from a patient who underwent chemoradiotherapy. These receptors originate from a human donor with HPV-associated anogenital cancer.

CDR3 protein: CASSLAVGGYEQYF. In DNA form, the CDR3 reads TGCGCCAGCAGCTTGGCCGTAGGGGGATACGAGCAGTACTTC. The chain combines TRBV5-1 with TRBJ2-7; D perhaps matches TRBD1 (6 bases). Between the trimmed V and J ends, which lost 0 bases and 4 bases, there was a span of 11 bases. The CDR3 has 14 residues. CDR1 is SGHRS and CDR2 is YFSETQ in the germline V gene. The entire variable domain, with the rest obtained from reference TRBV5-1 and TRBJ2-7, is as follows: KAGVTQTPRYLIKTRGQQVTLSCSPISGHRSVSWYQQTPGQGLQFLFEYFSETQRNKGNFPGRFSGRQFSNSRSEMNVSTLELGDSALYLCASSLAVGGYEQYFGPGTRLTVT.

The chain employs TRBV21-1 and TRBJ1-2. TRBV21-1 is a listed pseudogene. The CDR3 consists of 13 residues. This CDR3 is CASRRSLNYGYTF. The CDR3 nucleotides read TGTGCCAGCAGAAGGAGTTTGAACTATGGCTACACCTTC.

The gene calls are TRBV30 and TRBJ1-4; 8 positions agree with TRBD1. Germline V lookup: CDR1 GTSNPN, CDR2 SVGIG (reference sequence). Trimming took 0 bases from V and 8 from J; bases not matched to a gene: 5. The CDR3 is 14 residues long. The DNA of the CDR3 is TGTGCCTGGAGTGTCAGGGGGCGCCGGGAAAAACTGTTTTTT. Amino acids: CAWSVRGRREKLFF.

J is TRBJ2-1 and V is TRBV18, with 10 bases identical to TRBD2. Germline trimming cut 3 bases from V and 10 bases from J; bases unmatched to any gene: 6. The CDR3 has 14 residues. From germline, CDR1 is KGHSH and CDR2 LQKENI. In DNA form, the CDR3 reads TGTGCCAGCTCACCTCTGGAGACTAGCGGGGAGCAGTTCTTC. It codes for CASSPLETSGEQFF.

The chain links TRBV7-9 to TRBJ2-3; D tentatively reads TRBD1 or TRBD2 (5 bases each). The length of the CDR3 is 15 residues. The ends were cut back, 0 bases at V and 8 bases at J, with 15 bases in the middle. The germline V gene has CDR1 SEHNR and CDR2 FQNEAQ (reference sequence). This CDR3 is CASSLAQGARGTQYF. CDR3 nucleotide sequence: TGTGCCAGCAGCTTAGCGCAGGGAGCTCGCGGTACGCAGTATTTT. Variable domain in full (rest from reference TRBV7-9 and TRBJ2-3): DTGVSQNPRHKITKRGQNVTFRCDPISEHNRLYWYRQTLGQGPEFLTYFQNEAQLEKSRLLSDRFSAERPKGSFSTLEIQRTEQGDSAMYLCASSLAQGARGTQYFGPGTRLTVL.

This clone was found a few times. The CDR3 DNA is TGTGCCAGCAGCCCCCAACTGTTACAGGGGGATGAGCAGTTCTTC. Translation gives CASSPQLLQGDEQFF. The chain has TRBV7-9 and TRBJ2-1; TRBD1 matches 8 bases. The CDR3 has 15 residues. Germline V gene lookup returns CDR1 SEHNR and CDR2 FQNEAQ (reference sequence). Trimming at V came to 5 bases and at J to 8 bases, leaving 11 bases not matched to a gene.

The rearrangement uses TRBV27 and TRBJ2-7; D is perhaps TRBD2 (6 bases). The CDR3 loop spans 13 amino acids. Germline V gene lookup returns CDR1 MNHEY and CDR2 SMNVEV (reference sequence). Trimming stripped 5 bases from V and 6 bases from J, with 14 bases between. The chain's CDR3 is CASSISPSAEQYF. CDR3 DNA sequence: TGTGCCAGCAGTATCTCCCCTAGCGCCGAGCAGTACTTC.

The chain employs TRBV5-1 and TRBJ1-1, with unresolved D. The CDR3 spans 16 residues. Trimming removed 0 bases at V and 1 base at J, with 13 bases between. Germline CDR1 and CDR2: SGHRS and YFSETQ. The CDR3 protein is CASSLGPRSSNTEAFF. The CDR3 nucleotides read TGCGCCAGCAGCTTGGGGCCTCGGAGTTCGAACACTGAAGCTTTCTTT.

The chain combines TRBV5-1 with TRBJ1-4, with TRBD1 as a possible D gene (6 bases). The V end lost 0 bases, the J end lost 6 bases, and 15 bases lay between the germline ends. The germline gives CDR1 SGHRS, CDR2 YFSETQ. This CDR3 is 16 amino acids long. The CDR3 DNA reads TGCGCCAGCAGCTTGGGTGTGACCGCAGGGGATGAAAAACTGTTTTTT. Residues: CASSLGVTAGDEKLFF.

This clone was recorded a few times. The V call is TRBV5-1, the J call TRBJ1-3, with 7 bases identical to TRBD1. The CDR3 covers 16 residues. The germline CDR1 and CDR2 sequences are SGHRS and YFSETQ. With V trimmed by 4 bases and J by 0 bases, 7 bases remained unmatched. The DNA for the CDR3 is TGCGCCAGCAGCCCACAGGGGTTGAGCTCTGGAAACACCATATATTTT. Amino acid sequence: CASSPQGLSSGNTIYF.

The rearrangement joins TRBV9 to TRBJ1-6, with D unresolved. Germline CDR1 SGDLS, CDR2 YYNGEE. V was cut by 0 bases and J by 4 bases, with 8 bases left in between. The CDR3 consists of 15 residues. Here the CDR3 DNA reads TGTGCCAGCAGCGTAGACGGAGGGTATAATTCACCCCTCCACTTT. It encodes CASSVDGGYNSPLHF.

The chain combines TRBV6-6 with TRBJ2-3; D not resolved. The germline V gene encodes CDR1 MNHNY and CDR2 SVGAGI (reference sequence). V gave up 8 bases and J gave up 4 bases, with 16 bases separating them. The CDR3 extends over 14 amino acids. This CDR3 reads CASLDEKSPDTQYF. The DNA of the CDR3 is TGTGCCAGCCTAGACGAAAAGAGCCCAGATACGCAGTATTTT.

The chain uses TRBV27 and TRBJ2-6; TRBD1 is a possible D gene (6 bases). The CDR3 has 18 residues. V lost 2 bases, J lost 0 bases, and 14 bases lay in between. Germline CDR1 and CDR2: MNHEY and SMNVEV (reference sequence). Here the CDR3 reads CASSLVAGDNSGANVLTF. The CDR3 DNA follows: TGTGCCAGCAGTTTAGTAGCAGGGGATAACTCTGGGGCCAACGTCCTGACTTTC.

The chain is built from TRBV2 and TRBJ2-2, with D perhaps matching TRBD1 (5 bases). The length of the CDR3 is 16 residues. Germline V gene data show CDR1 as SNHLY and CDR2 as FYNNEI. The ends were cut back, 2 bases at V and 8 bases at J, with 18 bases in the middle. The CDR3 is CASSENRGSLTGELFF. CDR3 DNA: TGTGCCAGCAGTGAAAATAGGGGCAGCCTGACGGGGGAGCTGTTTTTT. Full variable domain (outside the CDR3, taken from reference TRBV2 and TRBJ2-2): EPEVTQTPSHQVTQMGQEVILRCVPISNHLYFYWYRQILGQKVEFLVSFYNNEISEKSEIFDDQFSVERPDGSNFTLKIRSTKLEDSAMYFCASSENRGSLTGELFFGEGSRLTVL.

This clone was observed a handful of times. The chain has TRBV5-1 and TRBJ1-6; D unresolved. V was shortened by 0 bases and J by 8 bases, with 6 bases between the two germline ends. The CDR3 loop spans 13 amino acids. The germline V gene has CDR1 SGHRS and CDR2 YFSETQ. The CDR3 region has the DNA TGCGCCAGCAGCTTGGTAACCGATTCACCCCTCCACTTT. It encodes CASSLVTDSPLHF.